These 4 T cell receptor beta chains came from one sample sequenced in a study of blood T cell repertoires in COVID-19. Sequenced by immunoSEQ multiplex PCR; TCRdb stores in-frame clones only, minus some. The table includes 45,000 to 65,000 clones, over 70% detected once. The specimen was peripheral blood. These receptors all stem from a human donor in a cohort sampled during active COVID-19.

The chain employs TRBV25-1 and TRBJ2-1; 8 positions match TRBD2. The germline gives CDR1 MGHDK, CDR2 SYGVNS. This CDR3 is built from 15 residues. J lost 3 bases, V lost 6 bases, and 7 bases had no gene match. This CDR3 is CASSLRSGGYNEQFF. CDR3 bases: TGTGCCAGCAGCCTGAGGAGCGGGGGCTACAATGAGCAGTTCTTC.

The V call is TRBV2, the J call TRBJ2-1, with 11 nucleotides matching TRBD1. Germline CDR1 SNHLY, CDR2 FYNNEI. The CDR3 runs 15 residues. The junction had 5 bases not matched to a gene; V was cut back by 3 bases and J by 7 bases. CDR3 protein: CASSEPGQGENEQFF. DNA of the CDR3: TGTGCCAGCAGTGAGCCGGGACAGGGGGAAAATGAGCAGTTCTTC. Full variable domain (remainder filled in from reference TRBV2 and TRBJ2-1): EPEVTQTPSHQVTQMGQEVILRCVPISNHLYFYWYRQILGQKVEFLVSFYNNEISEKSEIFDDQFSVERPDGSNFTLKIRSTKLEDSAMYFCASSEPGQGENEQFFGPGTRLTVL.

This clone was recorded a few times. The chain joins TRBV27 to TRBJ2-3, with 8 bases lining up with TRBD2. The CDR3 has 15 amino acids. The germline CDR1 and CDR2 sequences are MNHEY and SMNVEV (reference sequence). Germline trimming cut 4 bases from V and 6 bases from J; bases unmatched to any gene: 9. CDR3 sequence: CASSSQAGAYDTQYF. Here the CDR3 DNA reads TGTGCCAGCAGTTCCCAAGCGGGGGCCTACGATACGCAGTATTTT.

This clone was counted once. V is TRBV7-2 and J is TRBJ2-1; perhaps TRBD2 as D (6 bases). The germline V and J ends were trimmed by 7 bases and 0 bases, with 16 bases remaining between them. The germline gives CDR1 SGHTA, CDR2 FQGNSA. The CDR3 totals 16 residues. The DNA for the CDR3 is TGTGCCAGCACCTCCAATAGCGGAAGCTCCTACAATGAGCAGTTCTTC. Translation: CASTSNSGSSYNEQFF.